One TCR beta chain is described in this entry. Its antigen is currently unknown. This sample stems from a study of cytomegalovirus exposure and HLA in healthy donors. Whole-study findings and limits: The listing of roughly 160 TCR beta chains classed them as cytomegalovirus-associated.

The CDR3 length is 13 residues. V was clipped by 9 bases and J by 4 bases; unmatched bases: 8. The V gene's germline CDR1 is SGHRS and CDR2 YFSETQ. Assay used: immunoSEQ multiplex PCR; TCRdb lists only in-frame clones, some missing. The profile covers roughly 80,000 clones, with roughly 88% appearing a single time and 2.1% taken by the ten largest. The sample taken for sequencing was PBMCs. The clonotype was recovered from a man younger than 45 in good health and CMV-seronegative. The V and J genes are TRBV5-1 and TRBJ2-5; TRBD1 agrees at 8 bases. This CDR3 is CATRTGSGETQYF. The CDR3 DNA follows: TGCGCCACCCGGACAGGGTCGGGAGAGACCCAGTACTTC.